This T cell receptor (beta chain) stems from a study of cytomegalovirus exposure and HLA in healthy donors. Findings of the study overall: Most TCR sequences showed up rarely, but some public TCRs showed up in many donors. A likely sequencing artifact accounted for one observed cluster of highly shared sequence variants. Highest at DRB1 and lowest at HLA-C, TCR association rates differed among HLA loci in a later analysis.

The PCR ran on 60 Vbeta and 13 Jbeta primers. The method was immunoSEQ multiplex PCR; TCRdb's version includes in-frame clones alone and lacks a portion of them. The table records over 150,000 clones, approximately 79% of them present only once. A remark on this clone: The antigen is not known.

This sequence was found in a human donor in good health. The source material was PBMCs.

For the CDR3, the DNA is TGCGCCAGCAGCCGAACTAGCGGGGGGGTCCAAGAGACCCAGTACTTC. Its protein is CASSRTSGGVQETQYF. V usage is TRBV4-1 and J usage is TRBJ2-5, with 13 positions matching TRBD2. Germline CDR1 and CDR2: MGHRA and YSYEKL. This CDR3 has 16 residues. The V segment lost 4 bases and the J segment 1 base; nucleotides outside the gene matches: 3.